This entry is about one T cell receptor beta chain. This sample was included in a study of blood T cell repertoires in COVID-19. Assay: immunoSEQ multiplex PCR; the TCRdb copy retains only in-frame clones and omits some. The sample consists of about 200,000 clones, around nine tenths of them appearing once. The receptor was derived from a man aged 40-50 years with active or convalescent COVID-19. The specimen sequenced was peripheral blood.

CDR3 region: CSVADRSNSPLHF. The CDR3 bases are TGCAGCGTTGCGGACAGGAGCAATTCACCCCTCCACTTT. The chain is built from TRBV29-1 and TRBJ1-6; 7 bases agree with TRBD1. The CDR3 is 13 amino acids. After removal of 4 bases from V and 7 bases from J, the junction contained 4 bases not matched to a gene. The germline gives CDR1 SQVTM, CDR2 ANQGSEA.